A selection of T cell receptor beta chains follows, all from one sample in a study of blood T cell repertoires in COVID-19. Some clones are missing from TCRdb's copy, which holds only in-frame ones; the method was immunoSEQ multiplex PCR. Of about 240,000 clones in the sample, roughly nine tenths were seen once. Sequenced: peripheral blood. These receptors originate from a man aged 60-69 years who had recovered from COVID-19. CDR3s include the opening cysteine and the closing phenylalanine or tryptophan. The D gene is left open where the match is weak. Part of the rows lack a size; the others show once, few, many or a class for expanded clones.

J: TRBJ2-3; D: TRBD2; size: NA; V: TRBV9; length: 16; DNA: TGTGCCAGCAGCTTACTAAGCGGGGGGCCCACAGATACGCAGTATTTT; CDR3: CASSLLSGGPTDTQYF
J: TRBJ2-4; D: TRBD2; size: few; V: TRBV2; length: 16; DNA: TGTGCCAGCACTCCCTCCGTAGCGGGGGAGTTTTCTTTTCAGTACTTC; CDR3: CASTPSVAGEFSFQYF
J: TRBJ2-7; D: NA; size: NA; V: TRBV6-5; length: 13; DNA: TGTGCCAGCAGCCTCCAGGGACTGAGGGAGCAGTACTTC; CDR3: CASSLQGLREQYF
J: TRBJ1-4; D: NA; size: NA; V: TRBV9; length: 15; DNA: TGTGCCAGCAGCGTCCAGTGGAGCTGGAATGAAAAACTGTTTTTT; CDR3: CASSVQWSWNEKLFF
J: TRBJ1-3; D: TRBD1; size: NA; V: TRBV7-9; length: 14; DNA: TGTGCCAGCAGCTCTGACAGGGACGGAAACACCATATATTTT; CDR3: CASSSDRDGNTIYF
J: TRBJ2-1; D: TRBD1; size: NA; V: TRBV6-5; length: 13; DNA: TGTGCCAGCAGCCGGGACAGGAACAATGAGCAGTTCTTC; CDR3: CASSRDRNNEQFF
J: TRBJ1-5; D: NA; size: NA; V: TRBV28; length: 12; DNA: TGTGCCAGCTGGGGAGGTTTACGGCCCCAGCATTTT; CDR3: CASWGGLRPQHF
J: TRBJ2-3; D: NA; size: NA; V: TRBV28; length: 14; DNA: TGTGCCAGCAGTACCACCTCAGGGGTGGATACGCAGTATTTT; CDR3: CASSTTSGVDTQYF
J: TRBJ2-7; D: TRBD1; size: NA; V: TRBV18; length: 14; DNA: TGTGCCAGCTCACCACAGGGGGCCCCGGGGGAGCAGTACTTC; CDR3: CASSPQGAPGEQYF
J: TRBJ2-3; D: TRBD2; size: NA; V: TRBV24-1; length: 15; DNA: TGTGCCACCAGTGATGGGCGGGGGGGTACAGATACGCAGTATTTT; CDR3: CATSDGRGGTDTQYF
J: TRBJ2-2; D: TRBD1; size: NA; V: TRBV2; length: 16; DNA: TGTGCCAGCAGTGGCTACCGGACAGGGAGAACCGGGGAGCTGTTTTTT; CDR3: CASSGYRTGRTGELFF
J: TRBJ1-2; D: NA; size: NA; V: TRBV2; length: 12; DNA: TGTGCCAGCAGTCGGACAAATCGTGGCTACACCTTC; CDR3: CASSRTNRGYTF
J: TRBJ1-3; D: NA; size: NA; V: TRBV6-5; length: 14; DNA: TGTGCCAGCAGTCACAGGGCTTCTGGAAACACCATATATTTT; CDR3: CASSHRASGNTIYF
J: TRBJ2-2; D: NA; size: NA; V: TRBV28; length: 15; DNA: TGTGCCAGCAGACGGCGGCAGGGAAACACCGGGGAGCTGTTTTTT; CDR3: CASRRRQGNTGELFF
J: TRBJ2-3; D: NA; size: NA; V: TRBV12-3/TRBV12-4; length: 12; DNA: TGTGCCAGCAGTTATGGGCGAGATACGCAGTATTTT; CDR3: CASSYGRDTQYF
J: TRBJ2-1; D: TRBD1; size: NA; V: TRBV2; length: 16; DNA: TGTGCCAGCAGACGTAGACAGGGGGAACCCTACAATGAGCAGTTCTTC; CDR3: CASRRRQGEPYNEQFF
J: TRBJ2-2; D: TRBD2; size: NA; V: TRBV5-8; length: 17; DNA: TGTGCCAGCACCCGGACTAGCGGGGGCGCGAACACCGGGGAGCTGTTTTTT; CDR3: CASTRTSGGANTGELFF
J: TRBJ2-7; D: TRBD2; size: NA; V: TRBV3-1/TRBV3-2; length: 15; DNA: TGTGCCAGCAGCCCGAGACTAGCGGGAATGGGGGAGCAGTACTTC; CDR3: CASSPRLAGMGEQYF
J: TRBJ2-1; D: TRBD2; size: few; V: TRBV5-1; length: 13; DNA: TGCGCCAGCAGCTACGGACTAGAAGGTGAGCAGTTCTTC; CDR3: CASSYGLEGEQFF
J: TRBJ2-5; D: NA; size: NA; V: TRBV7-8; length: 16; DNA: TGTGCCAGCAGCTCCCGAGACGGGGGGCGAATGGAGACCCAGTACTTC; CDR3: CASSSRDGGRMETQYF
J: TRBJ1-5; D: TRBD1; size: NA; V: TRBV6-4; length: 16; DNA: TGTGCCAGCAGTGACGGGGGGACAGGGGGAGGGCAGCCCCAGCATTTT; CDR3: CASSDGGTGGGQPQHF
J: TRBJ2-5; D: TRBD2; size: NA; V: TRBV6-5; length: 15; DNA: TGTGCCAGCAGTACGGGACTAGCGAGGGGGGAGACCCAGTACTTC; CDR3: CASSTGLARGETQYF
J: TRBJ1-1; D: NA; size: NA; V: TRBV14; length: 13; DNA: TGTGCCAGCAGCCAAGATCTTCGGGCGGGTGCTTTCTTT; CDR3: CASSQDLRAGAFF
J: TRBJ2-3; D: TRBD1; size: few; V: TRBV7-9; length: 15; DNA: TGTGCCAGCAGCTTAGCAGGGGGCGAATCAGATACGCAGTATTTT; CDR3: CASSLAGGESDTQYF
J: TRBJ1-2; D: NA; size: NA; V: TRBV4-1; length: 16; DNA: TGCGCCAGCAGCCCAACTAGTCGGCAGCCGCTCCGGGGCTACACCTTC; CDR3: CASSPTSRQPLRGYTF
J: TRBJ2-7; D: NA; size: NA; V: TRBV5-6; length: 12; DNA: TGTGCCAGCAGCTTTTTCAGGTACGAGCAGTACTTC; CDR3: CASSFFRYEQYF
J: TRBJ2-7; D: NA; size: NA; V: TRBV9; length: 14; DNA: TGTGCCAGCAGCGTAGCTCAGGACAACGGCGAGCAGTACTTC; CDR3: CASSVAQDNGEQYF
J: TRBJ2-3; D: TRBD2; size: NA; V: TRBV4-1; length: 17; DNA: TGCGCCAGCAGCCGGCCTACTAGCGGGGGGAGCACAGATACGCAGTATTTT; CDR3: CASSRPTSGGSTDTQYF
J: TRBJ1-1; D: NA; size: once; V: TRBV19; length: 18; DNA: TGTGCCAGTAGTCCACGACCGGTCTCGCGGCTGATGAACACTGAAGCTTTCTTT; CDR3: CASSPRPVSRLMNTEAFF
J: TRBJ1-1; D: NA; size: NA; V: TRBV19; length: 15; DNA: TGTGCCAGTAGTACAACGGACCGGGGGGTTCCTGAAGCTTTCTTT; CDR3: CASSTTDRGVPEAFF
J: TRBJ2-3; D: TRBD1; size: NA; V: TRBV19; length: 15; DNA: TGTGCCAGTAGTCGGGACAGGGGGTTTCGGGATACGCAGTATTTT; CDR3: CASSRDRGFRDTQYF
J: TRBJ2-3; D: NA; size: few; V: TRBV6-1; length: 19; DNA: TGTGCCAGCAGTGGGTTGGATGGGGTAGCCGGGGTCCCCACAGATACGCAGTATTTT; CDR3: CASSGLDGVAGVPTDTQYF
J: TRBJ1-2; D: TRBD1; size: NA; V: TRBV5-1; length: 15; DNA: TGCGCCAGCAGCCCGCGGACAGGGGCGGGCTATGGCTACACCTTC; CDR3: CASSPRTGAGYGYTF
J: TRBJ2-1; D: NA; size: NA; V: TRBV5-6; length: 11; DNA: TGTGCCAGCAGCTTGTACAGAGAGCAGTTCTTC; CDR3: CASSLYREQFF
J: TRBJ2-1; D: NA; size: NA; V: TRBV6-5; length: 14; DNA: TGTGCCAGCACTCAGGGGTTTTTATACAATGAGCAGTTCTTC; CDR3: CASTQGFLYNEQFF
J: TRBJ2-5; D: TRBD1; size: few; V: TRBV18; length: 13; DNA: TGTGCCAGCCTCGGGACAGGACAAGAGACCCAGTACTTC; CDR3: CASLGTGQETQYF
J: TRBJ1-5; D: NA; size: NA; V: TRBV18; length: 15; DNA: TGTGCCAGCTCACACGTCAGTGATAGCAATCAGCCCCAGCATTTT; CDR3: CASSHVSDSNQPQHF
J: TRBJ1-3; D: TRBD1; size: NA; V: TRBV10-3; length: 15; DNA: TGTGCCATCAGGGACACAGGGGGCTCTGGAAACACCATATATTTT; CDR3: CAIRDTGGSGNTIYF
J: TRBJ2-5; D: TRBD2; size: NA; V: TRBV7-2; length: 15; DNA: TGTGCCAGCAGCTTTCCCGGGGGGGGGTCGGAGACCCAGTACTTC; CDR3: CASSFPGGGSETQYF
J: TRBJ1-6; D: NA; size: NA; V: TRBV10-1; length: 14; DNA: TGCGCCAGCAGTGAGCTTCTTTCGGTCACACCCCTCCACTTT; CDR3: CASSELLSVTPLHF
J: TRBJ2-2; D: NA; size: once; V: TRBV27; length: 14; DNA: TGTGCCAGCAGATACTACGGACGGGGCGGGGAGCTGTTTTTT; CDR3: CASRYYGRGGELFF
J: TRBJ2-3; D: TRBD1; size: NA; V: TRBV30; length: 17; DNA: TGTGCCTGGAGTCCGCCACCGGGACAGGGGCCGCTTGGTACGCAGTATTTT; CDR3: CAWSPPPGQGPLGTQYF
J: TRBJ1-2; D: NA; size: many; V: TRBV4-1; length: 15; DNA: TGCGCCAGCAGCCAAGATTTGGCGACAAACTATGGCTACACCTTC; CDR3: CASSQDLATNYGYTF
J: TRBJ1-4; D: TRBD1; size: NA; V: TRBV6-5; length: 15; DNA: TGTGCCAGCAGCAGGGGGGGACAGGGCCAAGAAAAACTGTTTTTT; CDR3: CASSRGGQGQEKLFF
J: TRBJ2-1; D: TRBD2; size: NA; V: TRBV9; length: 14; DNA: TGTGCCAGCAGCGTGCGGGGGGGTGACAATGAGCAGTTCTTC; CDR3: CASSVRGGDNEQFF
J: TRBJ1-4; D: NA; size: NA; V: TRBV6-5; length: 15; DNA: TGTGCCAGCAGACCTTACACCGCAACTAATGAAAAACTGTTTTTT; CDR3: CASRPYTATNEKLFF
J: TRBJ1-4; D: TRBD1; size: NA; V: TRBV6-5; length: 16; DNA: TGTGCCAGCAGTTACGACACCGGGACAGGGAAGGAAAAACTGTTTTTT; CDR3: CASSYDTGTGKEKLFF